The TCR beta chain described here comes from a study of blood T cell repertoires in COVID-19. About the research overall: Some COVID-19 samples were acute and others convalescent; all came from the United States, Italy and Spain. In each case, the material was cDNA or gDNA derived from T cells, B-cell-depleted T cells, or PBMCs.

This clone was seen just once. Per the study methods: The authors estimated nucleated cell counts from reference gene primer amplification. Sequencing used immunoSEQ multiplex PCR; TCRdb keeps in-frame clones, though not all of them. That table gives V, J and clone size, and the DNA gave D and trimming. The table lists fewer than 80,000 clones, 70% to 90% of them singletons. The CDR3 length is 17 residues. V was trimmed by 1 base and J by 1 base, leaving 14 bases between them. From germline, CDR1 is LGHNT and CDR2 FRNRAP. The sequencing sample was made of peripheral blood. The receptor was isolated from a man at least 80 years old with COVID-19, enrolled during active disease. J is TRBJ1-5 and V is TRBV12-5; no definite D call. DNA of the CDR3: TGTGCTAGTGGTTTGGCGTACAAAGAGAGGAGCAATCAGCCCCAGCATTTT. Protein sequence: CASGLAYKERSNQPQHF.